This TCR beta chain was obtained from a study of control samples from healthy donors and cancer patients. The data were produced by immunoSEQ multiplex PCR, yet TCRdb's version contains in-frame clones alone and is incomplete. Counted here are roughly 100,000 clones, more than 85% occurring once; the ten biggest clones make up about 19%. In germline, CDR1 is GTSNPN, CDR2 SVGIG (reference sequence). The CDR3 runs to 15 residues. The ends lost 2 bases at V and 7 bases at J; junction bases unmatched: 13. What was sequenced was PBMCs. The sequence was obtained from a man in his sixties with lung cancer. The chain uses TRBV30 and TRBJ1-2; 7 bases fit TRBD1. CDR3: CAWSSKTGTSRGYTF. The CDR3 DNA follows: TGTGCCTGGAGTTCAAAGACAGGGACCTCGCGTGGCTACACCTTC.